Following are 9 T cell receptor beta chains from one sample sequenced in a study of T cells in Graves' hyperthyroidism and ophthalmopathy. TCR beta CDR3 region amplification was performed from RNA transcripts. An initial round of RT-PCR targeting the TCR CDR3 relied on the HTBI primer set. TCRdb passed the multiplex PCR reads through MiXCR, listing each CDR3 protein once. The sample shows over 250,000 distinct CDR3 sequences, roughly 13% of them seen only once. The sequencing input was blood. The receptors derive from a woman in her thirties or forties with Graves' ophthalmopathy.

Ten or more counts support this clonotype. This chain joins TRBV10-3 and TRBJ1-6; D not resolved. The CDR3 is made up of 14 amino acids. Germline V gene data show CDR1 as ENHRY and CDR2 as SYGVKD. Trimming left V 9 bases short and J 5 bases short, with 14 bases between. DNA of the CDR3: TGTGCCATTTCCGAGTCCTTTAATAATTCACCCCTCCACTTT. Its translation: CAISESFNNSPLHF.

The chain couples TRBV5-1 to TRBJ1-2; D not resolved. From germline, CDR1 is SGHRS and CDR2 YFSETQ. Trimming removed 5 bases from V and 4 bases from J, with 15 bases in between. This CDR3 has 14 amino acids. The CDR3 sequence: CASSLGSDAYGYTF. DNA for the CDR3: TGCGCCAGCAGTTTAGGGTCGGACGCCTATGGCTACACCTTC.

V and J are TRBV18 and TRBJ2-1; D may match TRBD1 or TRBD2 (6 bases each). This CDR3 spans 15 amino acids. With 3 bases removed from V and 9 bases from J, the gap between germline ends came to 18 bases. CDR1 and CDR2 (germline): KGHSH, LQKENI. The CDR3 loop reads CASSPQGTGASEQFF. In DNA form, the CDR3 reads TGTGCCAGCTCACCCCAAGGTACGGGGGCGAGTGAGCAGTTCTTC. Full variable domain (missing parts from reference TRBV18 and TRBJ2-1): NAGVMQNPRHLVRRRGQEARLRCSPMKGHSHVYWYRQLPEEGLKFMVYLQKENIIDESGMPKERFSAEFPKEGPSILRIQQVVRGDSAAYFCASSPQGTGASEQFFGPGTRLTVL.

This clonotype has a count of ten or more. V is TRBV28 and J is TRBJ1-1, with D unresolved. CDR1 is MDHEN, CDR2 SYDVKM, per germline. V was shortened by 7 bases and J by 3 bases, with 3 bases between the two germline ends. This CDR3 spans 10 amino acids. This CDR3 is CASKDTEAFF. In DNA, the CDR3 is TGTGCCAGCAAAGACACTGAAGCTTTCTTT.

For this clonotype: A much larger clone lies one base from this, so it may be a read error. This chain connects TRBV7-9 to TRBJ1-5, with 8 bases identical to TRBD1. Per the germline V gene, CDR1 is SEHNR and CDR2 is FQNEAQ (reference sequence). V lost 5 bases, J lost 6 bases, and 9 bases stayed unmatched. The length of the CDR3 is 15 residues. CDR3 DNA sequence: TGTGCCAGCAGCCCGAGGACAGGGTCATTTCAGCCCCAGCATTTT. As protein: CASSPRTGSFQPQHF.

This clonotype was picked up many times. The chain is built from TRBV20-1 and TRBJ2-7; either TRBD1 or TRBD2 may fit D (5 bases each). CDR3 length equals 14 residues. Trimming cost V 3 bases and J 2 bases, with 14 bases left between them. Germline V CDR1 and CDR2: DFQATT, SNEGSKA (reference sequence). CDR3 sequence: CSARTGTGTYEQYF. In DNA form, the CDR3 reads TGCAGTGCTAGGACGGGGACGGGAACCTACGAGCAGTACTTC.

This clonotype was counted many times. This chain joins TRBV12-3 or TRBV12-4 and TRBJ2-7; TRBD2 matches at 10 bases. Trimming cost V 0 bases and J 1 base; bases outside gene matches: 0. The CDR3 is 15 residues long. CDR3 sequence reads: CASSLAAGGSYEQYF. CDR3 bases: TGTGCCAGCAGTTTAGCAGCGGGGGGGTCCTACGAGCAGTACTTC.

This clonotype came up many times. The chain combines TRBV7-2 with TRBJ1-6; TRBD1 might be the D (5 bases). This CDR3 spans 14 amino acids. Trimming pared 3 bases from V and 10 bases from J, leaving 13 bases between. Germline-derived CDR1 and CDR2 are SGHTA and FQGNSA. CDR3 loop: CASSFGTLGSPLHF. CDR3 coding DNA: TGTGCCAGCAGCTTCGGGACGCTGGGGTCACCCCTCCACTTT.

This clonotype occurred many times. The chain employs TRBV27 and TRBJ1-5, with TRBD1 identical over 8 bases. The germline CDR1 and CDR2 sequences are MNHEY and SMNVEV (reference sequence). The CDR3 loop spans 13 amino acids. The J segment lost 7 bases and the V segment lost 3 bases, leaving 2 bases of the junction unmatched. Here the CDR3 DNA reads TGTGCCAGCAGTTTCAGGGGGCACCAGCCCCAGCATTTT. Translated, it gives CASSFRGHQPQHF.